The 20 T cell receptor beta chains below were found in one sample sequenced in a study of Ad26.COV2.S vaccination and SARS-CoV-2 variants. Regarding treatment: roughly 20 received Ad26.COV2.S at low or high dose, single or two shots; several received placebo; per-sample allocation not given. Collection of samples fell on day 63 after the first vaccine or placebo injection. TCRdb keeps only in-frame clones here, not all; method: immunoSEQ multiplex PCR. Here the sample spans roughly 350,000 clones, about 88% being singletons. The starting material was peripheral blood, obtained in a trial of Ad26.COV2.S vaccine versus placebo. These receptors were collected from a person between 18 and 60 years old who received the Ad26.COV2.S COVID-19 vaccine or a placebo.

This clone was detected only a few times. This chain connects TRBV28 to TRBJ2-7, with 7 bases that match TRBD1. The germline gives CDR1 MDHEN, CDR2 SYDVKM. The CDR3 loop spans 11 amino acids. The V segment lost 8 bases and the J segment 4 bases; nucleotides outside the gene matches: 2. The CDR3 DNA reads TGTGCCAGCTGGGGACAGTACGAGCAGTACTTC. It encodes CASWGQYEQYF. Full variable domain (rest looked up from reference TRBV28 and TRBJ2-7): DVKVTQSSRYLVKRTGEKVFLECVQDMDHENMFWYRQDPGLGLRLIYFSYDVKMKEKGDIPEGYSVSREKKERFSLILESASTNQTSMYLCASWGQYEQYFGPGTRLTVT.

V usage is TRBV30 and J usage is TRBJ1-3, with D uncertain. In germline, CDR1 is GTSNPN, CDR2 SVGIG (reference sequence). The length of the CDR3 is 16 residues. The V end lost 1 base, the J end lost 1 base, and 14 bases lay between the germline ends. DNA of the CDR3: TGTGCCTGGAGTGCGGGCCTAAGGGTATCTGGAAACACCATATATTTT. This encodes CAWSAGLRVSGNTIYF.

Comment on this clone: Different DNA sequences within this sample yield the same CDR3. This chain joins TRBV5-1 and TRBJ2-7, with 7 bases aligning to TRBD1. Looked up from germline, CDR1 is SGHRS and CDR2 is YFSETQ. There are 13 residues in the CDR3. Germline trimming cut 4 bases from V and 2 bases from J; bases unmatched to any gene: 3. The CDR3 coding sequence is TGCGCCAGCAGCCCCGACAGGGCCTACGAGCAGTACTTC. It encodes CASSPDRAYEQYF.

The chain combines TRBV7-2 with TRBJ2-7; 12 positions match TRBD2. Germline CDR1 and CDR2: SGHTA and FQGNSA. CDR3 length: 16 residues. Germline trimming cut 5 bases from V and 5 bases from J; bases unmatched to any gene: 10. The CDR3 sequence: CASSAETSGSPHEQYF. The CDR3 region has the DNA TGTGCCAGCAGCGCCGAGACTAGCGGGAGCCCCCACGAGCAGTACTTC.

The chain combines TRBV6-2 or TRBV6-3 with TRBJ2-1, with TRBD2 matching 10 bases. The V segment lost 0 bases and the J segment 12 bases; nucleotides outside the gene matches: 8. CDR3 length: 15 residues. In germline, CDR1 is MNHEY, CDR2 SVGEGT. CDR3: CASSYSTSGSAMQFF. Here the CDR3 DNA reads TGTGCCAGCAGTTACTCGACTAGCGGGTCCGCGATGCAGTTCTTC.

This chain joins TRBV27 and TRBJ2-2; no clear D. From germline, CDR1 is MNHEY and CDR2 SMNVEV (reference sequence). CDR3 length: 14 residues. V was cut by 4 bases and J by 1 base, with 7 bases left in between. This CDR3 is CASSSLLNTGELFF. The CDR3 DNA reads as TGTGCCAGCAGTTCCCTGCTGAACACCGGGGAGCTGTTTTTT.

The rearrangement joins TRBV10-1 to TRBJ2-7, with a possible D match to TRBD2 (6 bases). The CDR3 contains 13 residues. Trimming stripped 8 bases from V and 1 base from J, with 12 bases between. Germline CDR1 and CDR2: WNHNN and SYGVQD (reference sequence). CDR3 protein: CASSPAGSYEQYF. The CDR3 nucleotides read TGCGCCAGCTCACCGGCGGGGTCCTACGAGCAGTACTTC.

This chain joins TRBV30 and TRBJ1-2; 8 bases align to TRBD1. Trimming cost V 6 bases and J 4 bases; bases outside gene matches: 10. Germline V gives CDR1 GTSNPN, CDR2 SVGIG (reference sequence). The CDR3 is 14 residues long. CDR3 bases: TGTGCCTGCATACCGGACAGGGTTCCCTATGGCTACACCTTC. Translation: CACIPDRVPYGYTF.

This clone appeared once. The chain recombines TRBV7-2 with TRBJ1-6, with D possibly TRBD1 on 6 matching bases. Germline lookup yields CDR1 SGHTA and CDR2 FQGNSA. Trimming removed 3 bases from V and 7 bases from J, with 13 bases in between. There are 15 residues in the CDR3. CDR3 residues: CASSFQTGGNSPLHF. Here the CDR3 DNA reads TGTGCCAGCAGCTTCCAGACCGGGGGCAATTCACCCCTCCACTTT.

The V gene is TRBV28, the J gene TRBJ2-5; 8 nucleotides line up with TRBD1. From germline, CDR1 is MDHEN and CDR2 SYDVKM. Losses at the gene ends were 2 bases for V and 4 bases for J; bases not matched to a gene: 6. The CDR3 has 15 amino acids. The CDR3 reads CASSLQGAGRETQYF. CDR3 bases: TGTGCCAGCAGTTTACAGGGGGCTGGTCGAGAGACCCAGTACTTC.

This chain connects TRBV24-1 to TRBJ2-5; TRBD2 matches at 8 bases. Unmatched junction bases numbered 4, after V lost 1 base and J lost 1 base. CDR3 length: 16 amino acids. Germline lookup yields CDR1 KGHDR and CDR2 SFDVKD. This chain's CDR3 is CATSDFGRGGQETQYF. The CDR3 DNA sequence: TGTGCCACCAGTGATTTCGGTCGGGGGGGCCAAGAGACCCAGTACTTC.

As to this clone: Other DNA sequences in the sample encode the same CDR3. The V gene is TRBV5-1, the J gene TRBJ2-1; no firm D call. CDR3 length: 15 residues. The germline V gene has CDR1 SGHRS and CDR2 YFSETQ. V lost 1 base and J lost 4, with 12 bases in between. The CDR3 DNA reads as TGCGCCAGCAGCTTGCAGGCAGATAGTTACAATGAGCAGTTCTTC. This encodes CASSLQADSYNEQFF. Supplemented by reference TRBV5-1 and TRBJ2-1, the full variable domain reads KAGVTQTPRYLIKTRGQQVTLSCSPISGHRSVSWYQQTPGQGLQFLFEYFSETQRNKGNFPGRFSGRQFSNSRSEMNVSTLELGDSALYLCASSLQADSYNEQFFGPGTRLTVL.

V and J are TRBV28 and TRBJ1-6, with D possibly matching TRBD1 (6 bases). V dropped 6 bases and J dropped 4 bases, with 16 bases sitting between them. Germline loops: CDR1 MDHEN, CDR2 SYDVKM. The CDR3 loop spans 16 amino acids. The CDR3 loop is CASRLRQVDYNSPLHF. CDR3 bases: TGTGCCAGCAGATTACGACAGGTTGATTATAATTCACCCCTCCACTTT.

The chain is built from TRBV19 and TRBJ2-2; 7 nucleotides align to TRBD1. CDR1 is LNHDA, CDR2 SQIVND, per germline (reference sequence). V trimming: 7 bases; J trimming: 4 bases; junction bases outside the gene matches: 6. CDR3 size: 14 residues. In DNA form, the CDR3 reads TGTGCCAGTACCACAGGGGCGATCACCGGGGAGCTGTTTTTT. Protein: CASTTGAITGELFF.

The chain couples TRBV5-6 to TRBJ1-1; D not resolved. This CDR3 has 12 residues. The V end lost 5 bases, the J end lost 4 bases, and 9 bases lay between the germline ends. In germline, CDR1 is SGHDT, CDR2 YYEEEE. The CDR3 sequence: CASRVRGTEAFF. CDR3 sequence (DNA): TGTGCCAGCAGGGTGCGGGGCACTGAAGCTTTCTTT.

The V call is TRBV18, the J call TRBJ2-3, with TRBD2 identical over 13 bases. With 3 bases clipped from V and 6 bases from J, the junction kept 6 bases outside the gene matches. CDR3 length: 16 amino acids. Germline lookup yields CDR1 KGHSH and CDR2 LQKENI. The CDR3 reads CASSPKTSGGRDTQYF. The CDR3 DNA sequence: TGTGCCAGCTCACCGAAGACTAGCGGGGGGCGCGATACGCAGTATTTT. Drawing the rest from reference TRBV18 and TRBJ2-3, the complete variable domain is NAGVMQNPRHLVRRRGQEARLRCSPMKGHSHVYWYRQLPEEGLKFMVYLQKENIIDESGMPKERFSAEFPKEGPSILRIQQVVRGDSAAYFCASSPKTSGGRDTQYFGPGTRLTVL.

Points on this clone: Additional DNA sequences in this sample encode the identical CDR3. The V call is TRBV4-3, the J call TRBJ2-5, with D uncertain. CDR1 is LGHNA, CDR2 YSLEER, per germline. The CDR3 runs 14 residues. V was pared by 1 base and J by 1 base, with 7 bases between. The CDR3 loop reads CASSQGPSQETQYF. In DNA form, the CDR3 reads TGCGCCAGCAGCCAAGGCCCTAGCCAAGAGACCCAGTACTTC.

The rearrangement joins TRBV5-1 to TRBJ2-4, with 7 bases matching TRBD1. Germline values: CDR1 SGHRS, CDR2 YFSETQ. The CDR3 loop spans 14 amino acids. V lost 0 bases, J lost 7 bases, and 4 bases stayed unmatched. The CDR3 DNA follows: TGCGCCAGCAGCTTGGAGTCCAGGGGGAACATTCAGTACTTC. Residues: CASSLESRGNIQYF.

The chain employs TRBV6-1 and TRBJ1-2, with D possibly TRBD1 on 6 matching bases. The V gene lost 4 bases and the J gene lost 4 bases, with 10 bases spanning the gap. Per the germline V gene, CDR1 is MNHNS and CDR2 is SASEGT. The CDR3 has 13 amino acids. Here the CDR3 reads CASSGAGAYGYTF. The DNA for the CDR3 is TGTGCCAGCAGTGGAGCAGGGGCCTATGGCTACACCTTC.

This chain connects TRBV11-2 to TRBJ1-4; 12 bases line up with TRBD1. The CDR3 extends over 15 amino acids. Unmatched junction bases numbered 2, after V lost 1 base and J lost 8 bases. CDR1 SGHAT and CDR2 FQNNGV come from the germline V gene. This CDR3 is CASSLGGTGGEKLFF. The CDR3 coding sequence is TGTGCCAGCAGCTTAGGGGGGACAGGGGGCGAAAAACTGTTTTTT.